The 13 T cell receptor beta chains given below trace back to one sample, sequenced in a study of shared clonotypes between healthy human individuals. Here immunoSEQ multiplex PCR was the method, and the copy in TCRdb shows in-frame clones only, minus some. The table has about 1 million clones, about 80% seen once. Sequencing was done on a sample of memory CD4+ T cells sorted from blood. Subset specified: CD45RA-negative fraction. The receptors were sampled from a man between 18 and 29 years old in good health.

This chain uses TRBV6-1 with TRBJ2-7; 11 bases are shared with TRBD1. V lost 7 bases to trimming and J lost 2 bases; unmatched junction nucleotides: 4. The CDR3 runs 14 residues. Germline V gives CDR1 MNHNS, CDR2 SASEGT. The CDR3 here is CASTADRGPYEQYF. The CDR3 bases are TGTGCCAGCACAGCGGACAGGGGGCCCTACGAGCAGTACTTC.

The chain has TRBV7-9 and TRBJ2-1, with 9 positions matching TRBD2. After removal of 5 bases from V and 7 bases from J, the junction contained 12 bases not matched to a gene. This CDR3 is built from 16 residues. Germline lookup yields CDR1 SEHNR and CDR2 FQNEAQ (reference sequence). The CDR3: CASSLVIAGAGNEQFF. The DNA for the CDR3 is TGTGCCAGCAGCCTCGTAATAGCGGGGGCTGGGAATGAGCAGTTCTTC.

This chain uses TRBV7-2 with TRBJ2-3; 7 bases fit TRBD2. The CDR3 has 15 amino acids. Germline-derived CDR1 and CDR2 are SGHTA and FQGNSA. V gave up 1 base and J gave up 7 bases; unmatched junction bases: 8. The CDR3 loop is CASSLEGTTINTQYF. The DNA for the CDR3 is TGTGCCAGCAGCTTAGAGGGGACTACCATTAATACGCAGTATTTT. Full variable domain (outside the CDR3, taken from reference TRBV7-2 and TRBJ2-3): GAGVSQSPSNKVTEKGKDVELRCDPISGHTALYWYRQSLGQGLEFLIYFQGNSAPDKSGLPSDRFSAERTGGSVSTLTIQRTQQEDSAVYLCASSLEGTTINTQYFGPGTRLTVL.

The chain joins TRBV9 to TRBJ1-5; TRBD1 aligns across 11 bases. Germline V CDR1 and CDR2: SGDLS, YYNGEE. The V gene end was trimmed by 2 bases and the J gene end by 3 bases; junction bases not matched to a gene: 1. The length of the CDR3 is 15 residues. CDR3 residues: CASSVGQGDNQPQHF. Written as DNA, the CDR3 is TGTGCCAGCAGCGTGGGACAGGGGGACAATCAGCCCCAGCATTTT. Variable domain in full (rest from reference TRBV9 and TRBJ1-5): DSGVTQTPKHLITATGQRVTLRCSPRSGDLSVYWYQQSLDQGLQFLIQYYNGEERAKGNILERFSAQQFPDLHSELNLSSLELGDSALYFCASSVGQGDNQPQHFGDGTRLSIL.

The rearrangement joins TRBV11-2 to TRBJ2-1; maybe TRBD2 (6 bases). The CDR3 has 13 residues. V lost 3 bases to trimming and J lost 9 bases, with 12 bases between them. Germline CDR1 and CDR2: SGHAT and FQNNGV. This chain's CDR3 is CASSFTGGGEQFF. DNA for the CDR3: TGTGCCAGCAGCTTTACCGGGGGTGGTGAGCAGTTCTTC.

The chain employs TRBV6-5 and TRBJ1-5, with TRBD1 identical over 7 bases. The germline V gene encodes CDR1 MNHEY and CDR2 SVGAGI. The CDR3 has 15 amino acids. J gave up 3 bases and V 5 bases, and 7 bases lay outside the gene matches. The CDR3 DNA follows: TGTGCCAGCAGTCGACGACAGGGCCCCAATCAGCCCCAGCATTTT. Translating it yields CASSRRQGPNQPQHF.

This clone was counted a single time. The chain recombines TRBV9 with TRBJ1-4, with D possibly being TRBD1 (6 bases). The V and J ends lost 4 bases and 5 bases respectively, with 15 bases between them. CDR1 and CDR2 (germline): SGDLS, YYNGEE. CDR3 size: 15 residues. CDR3 DNA sequence: TGTGCCAGCAGCTCTATCGGGACATCGAATGAAAAACTGTTTTTT. It codes for CASSSIGTSNEKLFF.

The chain couples TRBV29-1 to TRBJ2-3; D remains ambiguous. Germline loops: CDR1 SQVTM, CDR2 ANQGSEA. V lost 5 bases to trimming and J lost 0 bases, with 6 bases between them. The CDR3 is made up of 12 amino acids. The CDR3, as DNA: TGCAGCGTTTCAGCGAGCACAGATACGCAGTATTTT. Translation: CSVSASTDTQYF.

This chain connects TRBV5-1 to TRBJ1-2; tentative D call: TRBD1 (6 bases). The CDR3 totals 15 residues. Germline CDR1 and CDR2: SGHRS and YFSETQ. V was shortened by 3 bases and J by 8 bases, with 20 bases between the two germline ends. The CDR3 DNA reads as TGCGCCAGCAGCTCACAGGGAGGGGGTCCTGGAGGCTACACCTTC. This encodes CASSSQGGGPGGYTF.

The rearrangement joins TRBV19 to TRBJ2-1, with 10 bases aligning to TRBD2. This CDR3 is 12 amino acids long. After removal of 5 bases from V and 12 bases from J, the junction contained 4 bases not matched to a gene. Per the germline V gene, CDR1 is LNHDA and CDR2 is SQIVND (reference sequence). In DNA form, the CDR3 reads TGTGCCAGTAGTTCTAGCGGGAGCGCGCAGTTCTTC. As protein: CASSSSGSAQFF.

V gene TRBV27 combines with J gene TRBJ2-7; TRBD1 matches at 8 bases. CDR1 MNHEY and CDR2 SMNVEV come from the germline V gene (reference sequence). This CDR3 is built from 14 residues. V dropped 1 base and J dropped 6; count of bases not matched to a gene: 5. The CDR3 DNA is TGTGCCAGCAGTTTATTCGGACAGGGAGGCGAGCAGTACTTC. Translating it yields CASSLFGQGGEQYF.

This sequence joins TRBV15 and TRBJ1-3; D is unclear. CDR1 LNHNV and CDR2 YYDKDF come from the germline V gene (reference sequence). Trimming removed 3 bases from V and 1 base from J, with 13 bases in between. This CDR3 is built from 16 residues. CDR3 protein: CATSRSTGGSGNTIYF. In DNA form, the CDR3 reads TGTGCCACCAGCAGGTCGACGGGAGGGTCTGGAAACACCATATATTTT.

The CDR3 sequence is CASSQSQGTTTGELFF. Written as DNA, the CDR3 is TGCGCCAGCAGTCAATCGCAGGGAACAACCACCGGGGAGCTGTTTTTT. The gene calls are TRBV23-1 and TRBJ2-2, with D possibly matching TRBD1 (5 bases). TRBV23-1 is classed as an ORF, of uncertain function. V was shortened by 0 bases and J by 4 bases, with 12 bases between the two germline ends. The CDR3 is 16 residues long.